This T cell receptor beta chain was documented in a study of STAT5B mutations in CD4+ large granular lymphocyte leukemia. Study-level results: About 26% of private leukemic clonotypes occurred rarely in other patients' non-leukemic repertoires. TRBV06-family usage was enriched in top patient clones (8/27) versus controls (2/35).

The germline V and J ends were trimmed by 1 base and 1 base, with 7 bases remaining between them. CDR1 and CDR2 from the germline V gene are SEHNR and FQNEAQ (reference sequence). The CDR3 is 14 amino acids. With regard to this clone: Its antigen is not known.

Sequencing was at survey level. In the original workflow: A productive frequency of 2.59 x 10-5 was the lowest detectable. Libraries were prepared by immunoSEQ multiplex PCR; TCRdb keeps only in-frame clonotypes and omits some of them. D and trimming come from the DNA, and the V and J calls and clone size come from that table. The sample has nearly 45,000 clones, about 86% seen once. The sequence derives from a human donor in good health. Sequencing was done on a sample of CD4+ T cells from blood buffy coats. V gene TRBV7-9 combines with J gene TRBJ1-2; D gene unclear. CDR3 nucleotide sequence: TGTGCCAGCAGCTTAGTCCCAGTTAACTATGGCTACACCTTC. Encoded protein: CASSLVPVNYGYTF.